This T cell receptor (beta chain) stems from a study of early T cells in non-severe SARS-CoV-2 infection. Study details: Unsorted whole-blood RNA was sequenced in bulk, leaving chains unpaired.

In TCRdb, the 5' RACE reads were re-called with MiXCR into one record per CDR3 protein. The sample holds approximately 100,000 distinct CDR3 sequences, approximately 15% seen once. Trimming shortened V by 5 bases and J by 4 bases, and 11 bases separated the two germline ends. CDR1 and CDR2 (germline): SGHDN, FVKESK. The CDR3 has 13 amino acids. The TCR comes from an adult who was a healthcare worker with PCR-confirmed SARS-CoV-2 infection or an uninfected control (not recorded which). The sequenced sample consisted of whole blood. The chain employs TRBV14 and TRBJ1-1; D gene ambiguous. The CDR3 nucleotides read TGTGCCAGCAGCTATTCCGGTGGCACTGAAGCTTTCTTT. Protein sequence: CASSYSGGTEAFF.